These 2 T cell receptor beta chains came from one sample sequenced in a study of shared clonotypes between healthy human individuals. Data came from immunoSEQ multiplex PCR; TCRdb stores just in-frame clones and leaves some out. The top ten hold 0.2% to 0.25% of the sample, which has fewer than 1 million clones, around 96% seen once. Terminally differentiated effector memory CD45RA+ cells were excluded from the naive CD8 cells, which were CD45RO-negative and positively selected for CCR7. Sequenced sample: naive CD8+ T cells sorted from blood. These receptors were obtained from a man in his thirties or forties in good health.

The genes are TRBV11-2 and TRBJ2-7; a weak D match, TRBD1 (6 bases). Germline values: CDR1 SGHAT, CDR2 FQNNGV. The CDR3 is 16 residues long. V gave up 5 bases and J gave up 0 bases, with 17 bases separating them. In DNA, the CDR3 is TGTGCCAGCAGCACACGCCCACAGGGTTCCTCCTACGAGCAGTACTTC. Translation: CASSTRPQGSSYEQYF. Complete variable domain (other parts from reference TRBV11-2 and TRBJ2-7): EAGVAQSPRYKIIEKRQSVAFWCNPISGHATLYWYQQILGQGPKLLIQFQNNGVVDDSQLPKDRFSAERLKGVDSTLKIQPAKLEDSAVYLCASSTRPQGSSYEQYFGPGTRLTVT.

The sample holds one count of this clone. The chain combines TRBV6-1 with TRBJ2-3; D gene ambiguous. V was trimmed by 3 bases and J by 2 bases, leaving 6 bases between them. The CDR3 loop spans 13 amino acids. From germline, CDR1 is MNHNS and CDR2 SASEGT. CDR3: CASSDVLTDTQYF. DNA for the CDR3: TGTGCCAGCAGTGATGTACTCACAGATACGCAGTATTTT.